This T cell receptor (beta chain) was documented in a study of control samples from healthy donors and cancer patients. CDR1 is SQVTM and CDR2 is ANQGSEA in the germline V gene. Trimming stripped 5 bases from V and 0 bases from J, with 11 bases between. The CDR3 contains 15 residues. Sequenced by immunoSEQ multiplex PCR; TCRdb stores in-frame clones only, minus some. The sample holds about 76,000 clones; about nine tenths are singletons and the top ten take around a tenth. This sequence was found in a woman aged 50 to 65 with colorectal cancer. This chain uses TRBV29-1 with TRBJ2-6; tentatively, D is TRBD1 (6 bases). Sequenced sample: PBMCs. The DNA for the CDR3 is TGCAGCGTTTCGCCAGGGGACTCTGGGGCCAACGTCCTGACTTTC. Translating gives CSVSPGDSGANVLTF. Variable domain in full (rest from reference TRBV29-1 and TRBJ2-6): SAVISQKPSRDICQRGTSLTIQCQVDSQVTMMFWYRQQPGQSLTLIATANQGSEATYESGFVIDKFPISRPNLTFSTLTVSNMSPEDSSIYLCSVSPGDSGANVLTFGAGSRLTVL.